Following are 10 T cell receptor beta chains from one sample sequenced in a study of tumor-infiltrating lymphocytes in primary liver carcinoma. Synthesis of TCR beta cDNA was carried out from 500 ng total RNA with a constant-region primer. Three nested multiplex PCR rounds of slightly modified ARM-PCR generated TCR beta libraries. A C-beta reverse primer was combined with TRBV1-TRBV30 forward primers in the first two PCR rounds, and each round had approximately 10 cycles. TCRdb recomputed calls from the multiplex PCR reads with MiXCR, one row per CDR3 protein. Among approximately 120,000 distinct CDR3 sequences listed, 64% were seen once. The source material, 20-30 mg of unsorted bulk tissue, was used to co-extract RNA and DNA. Sequenced: liver tumor tissue from sampling region 3. The subset here: tumor region T3, left-lateral pole. All receptors derive from a woman aged 55-75 years with primary liver carcinoma and hepatitis B virus infection.

Turning to this clonotype: The CDR3 does not end in the conserved phenylalanine or tryptophan, so this is likely a read error. The limits of the CDR3 on the DNA are not certain, so only TCRdb's listed CDR3 is given. The chain uses TRBV11-2 and TRBJ1-1; the table gives TRBD1 as D, unverified against the DNA. CDR1 and CDR2 from the germline V gene are SGHAT and FQNNGV. The CDR3 has 14 amino acids, counting both end residues. The CDR3 protein is CASSLAQWATETFY.

A note on this clonotype: A clone one base away is much larger, so this may be a read error. The chain employs TRBV6-2 or TRBV6-3 and TRBJ1-3; the D is unclear. The V gene's germline CDR1 is MNHEY and CDR2 SVGEGT. The CDR3 runs to 16 residues. CDR3 in DNA: TGTGCCAGCAGCCGCCAGGATGTGCGCTCTGGAGACACCATATATTTT. Amino acids: CASSRQDVRSGDTIYF.

Worth noting for this clonotype: A much larger clone is a single base away; this may be a read error. This chain uses TRBV2 with TRBJ1-5; tentatively, D is TRBD1 (6 bases). Germline lookup yields CDR1 SNHLY and CDR2 FYNNEI. The CDR3 contains 14 residues. The CDR3 bases are TGTGGCAGCAGTGGGGGCTCGAGCAATCAGCCCCAGCATTTT. This sequence encodes CGSSGGSSNQPQHF.

This clonotype was seen many times. The CDR3 region has the DNA TGCAGCGTCCAGAACACTGAAGCTTTCTTT. Residues: CSVQNTEAFF. The chain joins TRBV29-1 to TRBJ1-1; D is unresolved. The CDR3 has 10 residues. The germline V gene encodes CDR1 SQVTM and CDR2 ANQGSEA. Trimming took 6 bases from V and 1 from J, leaving 3 bases between them.

With respect to this clonotype: Given a much more abundant clone one base away, this may be a read error. This chain links TRBV5-6 with TRBJ1-6; tentatively, D is TRBD1 (6 bases). Germline CDR1 SGHDT, CDR2 YYEEEE. The length of the CDR3 is 16 residues. The CDR3 bases are TGTGCCAGCAGCTCGACAGGCCGCTCCTATAATCCACCCCTCCACTTT. It yields the protein CASSSTGRSYNPPLHF.

The chain recombines TRBV5-1 with TRBJ2-5; D tentatively reads TRBD1 or TRBD2 (6 bases each). Germline-derived CDR1 and CDR2 are SGHRS and YFSETQ. V was trimmed by 4 bases and J by 11 bases, leaving 24 bases between them. The CDR3 spans 15 residues. The CDR3, as DNA: TGCGCCAGCAGCGGGGGGCAGGGGTCCTACAATGAACAGTACTTC. It specifies CASSGGQGSYNEQYF.

This clonotype was seen just once. The chain carries TRBV29-1 and TRBJ1-1; D gene uncertain. The V end was cut by 6 bases, the J end by 0 bases, with 11 bases between. The CDR3 runs 13 residues. Looked up from germline, CDR1 is SQVTM and CDR2 is ANQGSEA. CDR3 amino acids: CSVRRDLNTEAFF. The DNA of the CDR3 is TGCAGCGTCAGAAGGGATTTGAACACTGAAGCTTTCTTT.

The V call is TRBV11-3, the J call TRBJ2-3, with no clear D. V lost 7 bases and J lost 2, with 13 bases in between. The CDR3 totals 14 residues. The germline V gene has CDR1 SGHNT and CDR2 YENEEA. The CDR3 here is CASNCRPATDTQYF. For the CDR3, the DNA is TGTGCCAGCAACTGCCGTCCTGCCACAGATACGCAGTATTTT.

Ten or more counts support this clonotype. The chain employs TRBV7-8 and TRBJ2-3; D might be TRBD1 or TRBD2, each matching 5 bases. The CDR3 runs 15 residues. The V end lost 1 base, the J end lost 3 bases, and 11 bases lay between the germline ends. Germline lookup yields CDR1 SGHVS and CDR2 FQNEAQ. DNA for the CDR3: TGTGCCAGCAGCTTAGATTCGGGACGAACAGATACGCAGTATTTT. It specifies CASSLDSGRTDTQYF. Based on the CDR3 plus reference TRBV7-8 and TRBJ2-3, the full variable domain is GAGVSQSPRYKVAKRGQDVALRCDPISGHVSLFWYQQALGQGPEFLTYFQNEAQLDKSGLPSDRFFAERPEGSVSTLKIQRTQQEDSAVYLCASSLDSGRTDTQYFGPGTRLTVL.

This clonotype was counted a single time. The junction does not match germline at one end; this may be a read error. The chain joins TRBV19 to TRBJ2-5, with TRBD2 as a possible D gene (8 bases). The CDR3 has 15 amino acids. The germline gives CDR1 LNHDA, CDR2 SQIVND (reference sequence). The CDR3 region is CVSSIAGQYQETQYF. CDR3 coding DNA: TGTGTCAGTAGTATAGCGGGACAGTACCAAGAGACCCAGTACTTC.